This entry features one T cell receptor beta chain sequence. What it binds is unknown. Between the trimmed V and J ends, which lost 0 bases and 2 bases, there was a span of 16 bases. This CDR3 comprises 17 residues. Germline-derived CDR1 and CDR2 are LGHNA and YSLEER. Libraries were prepared by immunoSEQ multiplex PCR; TCRdb keeps only in-frame clonotypes and omits some of them. This table holds over 45,000 clones, 70% to 85% found once. These data are taken from a study of OX40 agonist ivuxolimab in advanced cancers. The overall study: Antecedent anti-PD-1, anti-PD-L1 or anti-CTLA-4 therapy was permissible, with roughly 40% having received some. Whole-study results and caveats: Nonresponders, in some cases, also had low normalized T-cell clonal expansion. The antigen specificity of the peripheral T cells (those that were expanded) was not determined. More expanded clones were found, on average, in CD8+ than in CD4+ T cells.

The sequencing here drew on CD4+ or CD8+ T cells sorted from blood, taken in a trial of the OX40 agonist ivuxolimab. This sequence originates from an adult with an advanced solid tumor such as melanoma, head and neck, liver or kidney cancer. This rearrangement joins TRBV4-3 to TRBJ1-2; weak D call: TRBD1 (5 bases). The CDR3 loop is CASSQEVAGPKNYGYTF. The CDR3 bases are TGCGCCAGCAGCCAAGAGGTCGCGGGACCTAAAAACTATGGCTACACCTTC.